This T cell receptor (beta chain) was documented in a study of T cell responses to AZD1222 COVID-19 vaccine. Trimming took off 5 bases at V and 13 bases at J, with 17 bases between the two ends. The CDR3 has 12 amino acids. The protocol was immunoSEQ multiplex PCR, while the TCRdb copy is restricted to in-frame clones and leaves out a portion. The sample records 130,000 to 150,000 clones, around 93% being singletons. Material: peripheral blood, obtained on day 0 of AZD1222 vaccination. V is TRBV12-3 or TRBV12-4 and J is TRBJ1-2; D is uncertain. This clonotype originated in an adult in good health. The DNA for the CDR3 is TGTGCCAGCAGTCCAAGAGACGGAGCGGGCACCTTC. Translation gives CASSPRDGAGTF.